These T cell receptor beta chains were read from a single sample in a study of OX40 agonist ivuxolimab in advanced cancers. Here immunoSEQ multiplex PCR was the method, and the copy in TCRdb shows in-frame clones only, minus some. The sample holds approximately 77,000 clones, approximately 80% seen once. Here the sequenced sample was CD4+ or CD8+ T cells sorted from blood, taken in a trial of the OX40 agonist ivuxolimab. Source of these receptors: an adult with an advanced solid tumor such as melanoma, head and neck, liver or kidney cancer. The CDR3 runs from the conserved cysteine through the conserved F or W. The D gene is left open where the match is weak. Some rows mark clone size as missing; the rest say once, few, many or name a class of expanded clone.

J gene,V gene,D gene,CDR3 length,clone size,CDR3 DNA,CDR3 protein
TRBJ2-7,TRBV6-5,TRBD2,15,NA,TGTGCCAGCAGTCCACACGGGGAGGGGCCCTACGAGCAGTACTTC,CASSPHGEGPYEQYF
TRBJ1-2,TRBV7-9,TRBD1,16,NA,TGTGCCAGCAGCCCGTTTCTGGACAGGGAGGGCTATGGCTACACCTTC,CASSPFLDREGYGYTF
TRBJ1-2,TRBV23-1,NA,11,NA,TGCGCCAGCAAGAGTAGGAAAGTCTACACCTTC,CASKSRKVYTF
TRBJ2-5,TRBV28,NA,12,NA,TGTGCCAGCAGTAATAATAAGGAGACCCAGTACTTC,CASSNNKETQYF
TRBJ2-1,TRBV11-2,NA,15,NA,TGTGCCAGCAGCGGGGGGATAAGCTCCTACAATGAGCAGTTCTTC,CASSGGISSYNEQFF
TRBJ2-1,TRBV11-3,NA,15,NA,TGTGCCAGCAGCTTAGATGGGCCAGTCTACAATGAGCAGTTCTTC,CASSLDGPVYNEQFF
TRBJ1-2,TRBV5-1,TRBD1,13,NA,TGCGCCAGCAGCTTGGGACAGGGCGAGGGCTACACCTTC,CASSLGQGEGYTF
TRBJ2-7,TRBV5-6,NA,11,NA,TGTGCCAGCAGCTTGCGCTACGAGCAGTACTTC,CASSLRYEQYF
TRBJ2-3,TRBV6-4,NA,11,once,TGTGCCAGCAGTCGGGAGGATACGCAGTATTTT,CASSREDTQYF
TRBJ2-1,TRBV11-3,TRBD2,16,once,TGTGCCAGCAGCTTAGAGAGCGGGAGGTCTCACAATGAGCAGTTCTTC,CASSLESGRSHNEQFF
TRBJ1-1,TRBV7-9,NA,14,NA,TGTGCCAGCAGCTTGACGTACATGAACACTGAAGCTTTCTTT,CASSLTYMNTEAFF
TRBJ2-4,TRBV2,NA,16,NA,TGTGCCAGCAGTGAGCAGACACTTCTAGCCAAAAACATTCAGTACTTC,CASSEQTLLAKNIQYF
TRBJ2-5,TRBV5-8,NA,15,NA,TGTGCCAGCAGCTCGCAGTTAGGGGCTTGGGAGACCCAGTACTTC,CASSSQLGAWETQYF
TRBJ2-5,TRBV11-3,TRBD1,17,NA,TGTGCCAGCAGCGATTCCACCGGGACAGGGAAAAGAGAGACCCAGTACTTC,CASSDSTGTGKRETQYF
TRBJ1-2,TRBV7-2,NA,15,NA,TGTGCCAGCAGCCCGCCCTTCCAGCGAAACTATGGCTACACCTTC,CASSPPFQRNYGYTF
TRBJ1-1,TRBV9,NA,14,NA,TGTGCCAGCAGCGCTCAGGTGGAGAACACTGAAGCTTTCTTT,CASSAQVENTEAFF
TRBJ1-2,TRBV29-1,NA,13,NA,TGCAGCGTTGCCTCGAACAGGGAATATGGCTACACCTTC,CSVASNREYGYTF
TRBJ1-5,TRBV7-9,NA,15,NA,TGTGCCAGCAGCTCCGGGACACATAGCAATCAGCCCCAGCATTTT,CASSSGTHSNQPQHF
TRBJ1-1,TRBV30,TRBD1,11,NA,TGTGCCTGGGCCGACAGGGTCGAAGCTTTCTTT,CAWADRVEAFF
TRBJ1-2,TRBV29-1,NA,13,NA,TGCAGCGTTGTTTGGGGGTTAGCGGCTGGCTACACCTTC,CSVVWGLAAGYTF
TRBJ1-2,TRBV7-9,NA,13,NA,TGTGCCAGCAGCCCGGGGGTAGGCTATGGCTACACCTTC,CASSPGVGYGYTF
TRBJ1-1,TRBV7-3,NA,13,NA,TGTGCCAGCAGCGCGGGACACGGGGGGTTGGCTTTCTTT,CASSAGHGGLAFF
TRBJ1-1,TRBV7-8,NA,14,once,TGTGCCAGCAGCCCAATAGTAGGAGAGACTGAAGCTTTCTTT,CASSPIVGETEAFF
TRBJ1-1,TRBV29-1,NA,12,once,TGCAGCGTGACACGCATGAACACTGAAGCTTTCTTT,CSVTRMNTEAFF
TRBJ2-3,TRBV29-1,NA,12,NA,TGCAGCGTTGATGGCGACACAGATACGCAGTATTTT,CSVDGDTDTQYF
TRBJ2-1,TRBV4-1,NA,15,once,TGCGCCAGCAGCCAAGGGACAAGCCCTGGGAATGAGCAGTTCTTC,CASSQGTSPGNEQFF
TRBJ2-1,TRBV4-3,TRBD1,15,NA,TGCGCCAGCAGCCAACAGGGACAGGGTTCCAATGAGCAGTTCTTC,CASSQQGQGSNEQFF
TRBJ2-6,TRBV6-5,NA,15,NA,TGTGCCAGCAGTCCACGGCCTTCTGGGGCCAACGTCCTGACTTTC,CASSPRPSGANVLTF
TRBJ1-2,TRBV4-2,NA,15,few,TGTGCCAGCAGCCAAGGGCCGGGGAATAACTATGGCTACACCTTC,CASSQGPGNNYGYTF
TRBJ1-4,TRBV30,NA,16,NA,TGTGCCTGGACCCCAGGACAGTTTGCAACTAATGAAAAACTGTTTTTT,CAWTPGQFATNEKLFF
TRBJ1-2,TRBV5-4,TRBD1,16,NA,TGTGCCAGCAGCTCCGGGACAGGGCCCACTAACTATGGCTACACCTTC,CASSSGTGPTNYGYTF
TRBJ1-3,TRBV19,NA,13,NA,TGTGCCAGTAGTATTAAGCCGGGAAACACCATATATTTT,CASSIKPGNTIYF
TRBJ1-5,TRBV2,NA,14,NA,TGTGCCAGCAGGGGGGGGGTGAGCAATCAGCCCCAGCATTTT,CASRGGVSNQPQHF
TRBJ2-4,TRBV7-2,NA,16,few,TGTGCCAGCAGTTTACAGGGAACTCTAGCCAAAAACATTCAGTACTTC,CASSLQGTLAKNIQYF
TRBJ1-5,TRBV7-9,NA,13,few,TGTGCCAGCAGCTCCTGGAGGGATCAGCCCCAGCATTTT,CASSSWRDQPQHF
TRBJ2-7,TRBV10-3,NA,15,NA,TGTGCCATCAGTCAGGTATTGGGAGTGGTGGGCGAGCAGTACTTC,CAISQVLGVVGEQYF
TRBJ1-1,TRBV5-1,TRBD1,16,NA,TGCGCCAGCAGCCCACCCGACAGGGGCCTGGACACTGAAGCTTTCTTT,CASSPPDRGLDTEAFF
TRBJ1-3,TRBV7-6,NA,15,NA,TGTGCCAGCAGCTCGACGACAGGCTCTGGAAACACCATATATTTT,CASSSTTGSGNTIYF
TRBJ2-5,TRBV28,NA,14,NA,TGTGCCAGCAGTTCCCCCCGGAGGCGGGAGACCCAGTACTTC,CASSSPRRRETQYF
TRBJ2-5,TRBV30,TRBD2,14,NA,TGTGCCTGGTCCCCGGGACTAGGGGCAGAGACCCAGTACTTC,CAWSPGLGAETQYF
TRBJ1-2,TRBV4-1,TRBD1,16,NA,TGCGCCAGCAGCCAAGGCTGGGACAGGGGGATCTATGGCTACACCTTC,CASSQGWDRGIYGYTF